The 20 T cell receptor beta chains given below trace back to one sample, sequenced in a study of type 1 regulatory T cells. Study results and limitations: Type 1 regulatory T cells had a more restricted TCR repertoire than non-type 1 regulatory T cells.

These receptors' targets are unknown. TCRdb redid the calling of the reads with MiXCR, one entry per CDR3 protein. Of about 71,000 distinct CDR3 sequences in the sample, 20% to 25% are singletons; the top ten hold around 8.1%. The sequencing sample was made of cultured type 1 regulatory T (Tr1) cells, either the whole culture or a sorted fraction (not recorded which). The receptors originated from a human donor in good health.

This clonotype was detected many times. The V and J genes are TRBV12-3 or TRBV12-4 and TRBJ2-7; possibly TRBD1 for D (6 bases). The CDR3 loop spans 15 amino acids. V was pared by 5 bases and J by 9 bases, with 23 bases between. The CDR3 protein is CASSTPDRSPPRQYF. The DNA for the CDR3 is TGTGCCAGCAGTACCCCAGACAGGTCCCCTCCGAGGCAGTACTTC.

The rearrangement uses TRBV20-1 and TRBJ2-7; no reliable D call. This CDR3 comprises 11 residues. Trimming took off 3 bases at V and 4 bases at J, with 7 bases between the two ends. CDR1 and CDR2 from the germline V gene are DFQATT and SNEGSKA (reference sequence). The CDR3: CSASPAYEQYF. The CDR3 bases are TGCAGTGCTAGCCCCGCGTACGAGCAGTACTTC.

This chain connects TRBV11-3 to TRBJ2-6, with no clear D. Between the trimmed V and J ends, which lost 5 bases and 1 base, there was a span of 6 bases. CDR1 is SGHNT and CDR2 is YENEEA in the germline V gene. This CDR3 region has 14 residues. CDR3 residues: CASSPRSGANVLTF. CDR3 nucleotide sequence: TGTGCCAGCAGCCCTAGGTCTGGGGCCAACGTCCTGACTTTC.

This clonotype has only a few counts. The CDR3 sequence: CASRTTHFGGDYNEQFF. In DNA, the CDR3 is TGTGCCAGCAGAACCACCCACTTTGGGGGTGACTACAATGAGCAGTTCTTC. The V gene is TRBV6-6, the J gene TRBJ2-1; D tentatively fits TRBD1 or TRBD2 (5 bases each). Germline CDR1 MNHNY, CDR2 SVGAGI (reference sequence). V lost 6 bases and J lost 3, with 21 bases in between. The CDR3 consists of 17 residues.

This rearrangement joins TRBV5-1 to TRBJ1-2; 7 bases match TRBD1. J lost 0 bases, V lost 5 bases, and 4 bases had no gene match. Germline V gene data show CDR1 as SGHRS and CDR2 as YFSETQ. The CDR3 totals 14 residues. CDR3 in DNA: TGCGCCAGCAGGAAGACAGGGTCTAACTATGGCTACACCTTC. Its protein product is CASRKTGSNYGYTF.

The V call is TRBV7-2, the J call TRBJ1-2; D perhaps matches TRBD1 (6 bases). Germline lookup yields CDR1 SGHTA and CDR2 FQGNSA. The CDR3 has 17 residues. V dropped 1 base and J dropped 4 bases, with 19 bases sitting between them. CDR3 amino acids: CASSLETTQGAAYGYTF. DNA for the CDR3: TGTGCCAGCAGCTTAGAAACGACACAGGGCGCTGCCTATGGCTACACCTTC.

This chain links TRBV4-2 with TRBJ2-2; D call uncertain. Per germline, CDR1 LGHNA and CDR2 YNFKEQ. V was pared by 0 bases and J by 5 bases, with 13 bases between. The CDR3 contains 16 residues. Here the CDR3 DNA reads TGTGCCAGCAGCCAAGAGGCCCACTCTATTACCGGGGAGCTGTTTTTT. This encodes CASSQEAHSITGELFF.

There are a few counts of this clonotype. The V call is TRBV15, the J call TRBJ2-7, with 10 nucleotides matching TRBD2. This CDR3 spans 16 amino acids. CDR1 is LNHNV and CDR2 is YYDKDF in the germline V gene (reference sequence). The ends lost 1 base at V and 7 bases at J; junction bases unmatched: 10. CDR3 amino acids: CATSRAGSGRANEQYF. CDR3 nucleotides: TGTGCCACCAGCAGAGCTGGGAGCGGGAGGGCGAATGAGCAGTACTTC.

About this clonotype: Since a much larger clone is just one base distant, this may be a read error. The DNA for the CDR3 is TGTGCCAGCAGTTTAGTCCAGGGAAACACCGGGGAGCTGTCTTTT. Its translation: CASSLVQGNTGELSF. The chain links TRBV27 to TRBJ2-2; either TRBD1 or TRBD2 may fit D (5 bases each). CDR1 MNHEY and CDR2 SMNVEV come from the germline V gene (reference sequence). The CDR3 has 15 amino acids.

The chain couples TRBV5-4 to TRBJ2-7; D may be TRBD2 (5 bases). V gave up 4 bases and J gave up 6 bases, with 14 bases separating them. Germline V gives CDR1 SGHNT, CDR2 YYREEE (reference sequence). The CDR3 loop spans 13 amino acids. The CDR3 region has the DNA TGTGCCAGCAGCCCCCCGGGGTGGTCCGAGCAGTACTTC. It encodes CASSPPGWSEQYF.

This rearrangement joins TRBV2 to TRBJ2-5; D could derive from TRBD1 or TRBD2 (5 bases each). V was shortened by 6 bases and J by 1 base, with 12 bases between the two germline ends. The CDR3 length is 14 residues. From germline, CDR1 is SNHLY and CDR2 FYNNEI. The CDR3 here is CASRSGPSQETQYF. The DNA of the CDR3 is TGTGCCAGCAGATCGGGACCCTCCCAAGAGACCCAGTACTTC.

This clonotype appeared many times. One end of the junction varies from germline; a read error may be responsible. CDR3 in DNA: TGTGCTAGCAGCGTAATAGCGGGATCCTACAATGAGCAGTTCTTC. Its translation: CASSVIAGSYNEQFF. This chain joins TRBV7-7 and TRBJ2-1, with 8 bases matching TRBD2. Germline CDR1 SSHAT, CDR2 FNYEAQ (reference sequence). CDR3 size: 15 residues.

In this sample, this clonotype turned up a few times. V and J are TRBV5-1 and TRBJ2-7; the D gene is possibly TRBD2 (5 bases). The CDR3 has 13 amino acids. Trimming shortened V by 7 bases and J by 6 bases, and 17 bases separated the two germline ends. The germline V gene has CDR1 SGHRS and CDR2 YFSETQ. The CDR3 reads CASGPLGRGEQYF. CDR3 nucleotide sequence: TGCGCCAGCGGCCCCTTAGGGAGAGGCGAGCAGTACTTC. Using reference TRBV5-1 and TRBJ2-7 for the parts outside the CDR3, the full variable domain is KAGVTQTPRYLIKTRGQQVTLSCSPISGHRSVSWYQQTPGQGLQFLFEYFSETQRNKGNFPGRFSGRQFSNSRSEMNVSTLELGDSALYLCASGPLGRGEQYFGPGTRLTVT.

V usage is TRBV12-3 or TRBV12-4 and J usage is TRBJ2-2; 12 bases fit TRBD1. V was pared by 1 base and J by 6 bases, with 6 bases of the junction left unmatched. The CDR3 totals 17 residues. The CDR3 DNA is TGTGCCAGCAGTTTAGGGGGACAGGGGGCGTTTGCCGGGGAGCTGTTTTTT. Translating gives CASSLGGQGAFAGELFF.

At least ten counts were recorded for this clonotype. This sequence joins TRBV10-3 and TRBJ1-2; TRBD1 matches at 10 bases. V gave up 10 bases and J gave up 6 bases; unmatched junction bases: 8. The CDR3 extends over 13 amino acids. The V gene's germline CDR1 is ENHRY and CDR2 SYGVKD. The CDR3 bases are TGTGCCACCCGAAGACAGGGGGCGGATGGCTACACCTTC. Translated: CATRRQGADGYTF.

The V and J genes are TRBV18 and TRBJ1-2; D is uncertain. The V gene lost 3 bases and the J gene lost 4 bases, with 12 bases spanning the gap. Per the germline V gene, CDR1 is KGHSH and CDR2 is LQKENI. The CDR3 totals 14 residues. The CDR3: CASSPMLQRYGYTF. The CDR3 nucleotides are TGTGCCAGCTCACCCATGCTGCAACGCTATGGCTACACCTTC.

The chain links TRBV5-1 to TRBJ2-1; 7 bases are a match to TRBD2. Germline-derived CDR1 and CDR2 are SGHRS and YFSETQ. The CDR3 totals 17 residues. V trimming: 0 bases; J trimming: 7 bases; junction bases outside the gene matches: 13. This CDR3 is CASSLAGLAARKNEQFF. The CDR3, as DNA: TGCGCCAGCAGCTTGGCTGGGCTAGCGGCAAGGAAGAATGAGCAGTTCTTC.

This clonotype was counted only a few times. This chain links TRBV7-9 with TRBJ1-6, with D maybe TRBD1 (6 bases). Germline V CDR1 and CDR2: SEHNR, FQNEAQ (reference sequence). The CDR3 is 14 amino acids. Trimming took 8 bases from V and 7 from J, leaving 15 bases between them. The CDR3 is CASAAGAWNSPLHF. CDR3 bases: TGTGCCAGCGCCGCGGGGGCTTGGAATTCACCCCTCCACTTT.

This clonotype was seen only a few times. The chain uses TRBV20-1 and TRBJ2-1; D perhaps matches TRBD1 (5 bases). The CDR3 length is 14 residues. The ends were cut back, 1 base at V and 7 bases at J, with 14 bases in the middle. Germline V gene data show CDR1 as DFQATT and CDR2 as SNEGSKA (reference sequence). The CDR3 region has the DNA TGCAGTGCTAGAGCCAGCAGGGATAGGAATGAGCAGTTCTTC. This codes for CSARASRDRNEQFF.

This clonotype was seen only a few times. This CDR3 is CASNEAGGNTGELFF. The CDR3 region has the DNA TGCGCCAGCAACGAAGCGGGAGGGAACACCGGGGAGCTGTTTTTT. This chain connects TRBV5-1 to TRBJ2-2, with 9 bases lining up with TRBD2. CDR1 is SGHRS and CDR2 is YFSETQ in the germline V gene. V trimming: 6 bases; J trimming: 1 base; junction bases outside the gene matches: 4. The CDR3 totals 15 residues.